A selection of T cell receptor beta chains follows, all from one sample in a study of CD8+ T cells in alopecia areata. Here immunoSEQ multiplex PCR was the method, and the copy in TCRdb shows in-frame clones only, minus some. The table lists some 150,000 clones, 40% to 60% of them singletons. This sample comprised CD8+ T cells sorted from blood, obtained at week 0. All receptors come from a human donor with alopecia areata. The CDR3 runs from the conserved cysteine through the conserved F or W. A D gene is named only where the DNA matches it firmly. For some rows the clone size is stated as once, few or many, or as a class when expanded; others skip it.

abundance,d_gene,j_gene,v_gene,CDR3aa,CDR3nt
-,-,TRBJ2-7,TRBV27,CASSLLSGAPYEQYF,TGTGCCAGCAGTTTATTGTCGGGGGCGCCCTACGAGCAGTACTTC
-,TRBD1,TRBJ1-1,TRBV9,CASSGGQGTEAFF,TGTGCCAGCAGCGGTGGACAGGGAACTGAAGCTTTCTTT
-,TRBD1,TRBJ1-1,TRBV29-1,CSVGDSPEAFF,TGCAGCGTTGGGGACAGCCCTGAAGCTTTCTTT
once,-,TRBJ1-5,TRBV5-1,CASSLARGRVDQPQHF,TGCGCCAGCAGCTTGGCTAGGGGCAGGGTGGATCAGCCCCAGCATTTT
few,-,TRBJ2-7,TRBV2,CASSPTQSYEQYF,TGTGCCAGCAGCCCAACACAATCCTACGAGCAGTACTTC
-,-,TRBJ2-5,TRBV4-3,CASSQDKAGSETQYF,TGCGCCAGCAGCCAAGATAAGGCGGGATCAGAGACCCAGTACTTC
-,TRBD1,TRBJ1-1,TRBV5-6,CASSLTGGYSEAFF,TGTGCCAGCAGCTTGACAGGGGGCTATAGTGAAGCTTTCTTT
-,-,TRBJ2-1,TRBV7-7,CASSSGLNNEQFF,TGTGCCAGCAGCTCAGGGCTGAACAATGAGCAGTTCTTC
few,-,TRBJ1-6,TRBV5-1,CASSLSGDSPLHF,TGCGCCAGCAGCTTGAGTGGCGATTCACCCCTCCACTTT
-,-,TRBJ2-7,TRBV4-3,CASSQEQLGAPYEQYF,TGCGCCAGCAGCCAAGAACAACTTGGAGCTCCCTACGAGCAGTACTTC
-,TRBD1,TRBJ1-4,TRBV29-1,CSVMDRGDSNEKLFF,TGCAGCGTCATGGACAGGGGTGACTCGAATGAAAAACTGTTTTTT
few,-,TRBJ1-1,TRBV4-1,CASSQDGVRETEAFF,TGCGCCAGCAGCCAAGATGGGGTTCGGGAGACTGAAGCTTTCTTT
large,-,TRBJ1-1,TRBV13,CASSLGGRSEAFF,TGTGCCAGCAGCTTAGGGGGGCGATCTGAAGCTTTCTTT
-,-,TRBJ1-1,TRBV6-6,CASSFTVNTEAFF,TGTGCCAGCAGTTTCACAGTGAACACTGAAGCTTTCTTT
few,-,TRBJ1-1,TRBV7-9,CAIPRDKGRRQENTEAFF,TGTGCCATTCCCCGGGACAAAGGACGTCGTCAGGAGAACACTGAAGCTTTCTTT
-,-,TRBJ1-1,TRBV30,CAWRNTGSTEAFF,TGTGCCTGGAGGAATACAGGGAGCACTGAAGCTTTCTTT
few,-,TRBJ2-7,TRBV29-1,CSVTGGVYNEQYF,TGCAGCGTGACAGGTGGCGTTTATAACGAGCAGTACTTC
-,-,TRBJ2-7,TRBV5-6,CASSLTNYEQYF,TGTGCCAGCAGCTTGACTAACTACGAGCAGTACTTC
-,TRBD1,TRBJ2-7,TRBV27,CASSPNRGEEQYF,TGTGCCAGCAGCCCAAACAGGGGGGAAGAGCAGTACTTC
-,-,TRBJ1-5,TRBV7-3,CASSLSPSQPQHF,TGTGCCAGCAGCTTATCGCCTTCGCAGCCCCAGCATTTT
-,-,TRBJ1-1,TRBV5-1,CASSEGVEAFF,TGCGCCAGCAGCGAGGGGGTCGAAGCTTTCTTT
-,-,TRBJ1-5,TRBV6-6,CASSRAGNQPQHF,TGTGCCAGCTCCCGGGCGGGCAATCAGCCCCAGCATTTT
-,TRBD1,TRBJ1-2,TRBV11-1,CASSARDRGLYGYTF,TGTGCCAGCAGCGCGCGGGACAGGGGACTCTATGGCTACACCTTC
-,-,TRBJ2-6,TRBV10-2,CAGGSGANVLTF,TGCGCCGGGGGCTCTGGGGCCAACGTCCTGACTTTC
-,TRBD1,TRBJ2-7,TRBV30,CAGLTGGRYEQYF,TGTGCCGGATTGACAGGGGGAAGGTACGAGCAGTACTTC
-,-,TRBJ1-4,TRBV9,CASSEKGVGEKLFF,TGTGCCAGCAGCGAAAAGGGAGTTGGTGAAAAACTGTTTTTT
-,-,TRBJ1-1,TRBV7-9,CASSSSGDWAFF,TGTGCCAGCAGCTCCAGCGGGGACTGGGCTTTCTTT
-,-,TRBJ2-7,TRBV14,CASSQGDEQYF,TGTGCCAGCAGCCAGGGCGACGAGCAGTACTTC
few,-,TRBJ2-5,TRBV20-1,CSASDEETQYF,TGCAGTGCTAGTGATGAAGAGACCCAGTACTTC
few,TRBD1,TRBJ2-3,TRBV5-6,CASSWGTADTQYF,TGTGCCAGCAGCTGGGGGACAGCCGATACGCAGTATTTT
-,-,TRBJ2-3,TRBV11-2,CASSFPGLGAVQDTQYF,TGTGCCAGCAGCTTTCCCGGCCTCGGTGCGGTCCAAGATACGCAGTATTTT
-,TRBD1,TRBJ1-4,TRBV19,CASSTRDRINEKLFF,TGTGCCAGTAGTACCCGGGACAGGATTAATGAAAAACTGTTTTTT
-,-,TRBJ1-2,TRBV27,CASSRGGPEGYTF,TGTGCCAGCAGCCGAGGAGGGCCAGAGGGCTACACCTTC
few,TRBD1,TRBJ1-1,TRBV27,CASSATGAMNTEAFF,TGTGCCAGCAGTGCCACAGGGGCCATGAACACTGAAGCTTTCTTT
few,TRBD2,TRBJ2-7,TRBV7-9,CASSLVSGGAPREQYF,TGTGCCAGCAGCTTAGTTAGCGGGGGGGCTCCCCGCGAGCAGTACTTC
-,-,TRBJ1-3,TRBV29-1,CSVGGGSGNTIYF,TGCAGCGTGGGTGGGGGATCTGGAAACACCATATATTTT
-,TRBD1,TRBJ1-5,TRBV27,CASSSSWGQGGYSNQPQHF,TGTGCCAGCAGTTCCTCCTGGGGACAGGGGGGATATAGCAATCAGCCCCAGCATTTT
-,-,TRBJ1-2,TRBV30,CAWRSPAGGDTF,TGTGCCTGGAGATCCCCTGCGGGTGGAGACACCTTC
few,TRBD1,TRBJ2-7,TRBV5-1,CASSPLSPGTGGGEQYF,TGCGCCAGCAGCCCGCTTAGCCCCGGGACAGGGGGCGGCGAGCAGTACTTC
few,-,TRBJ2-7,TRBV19,CASSTLDGEQYF,TGTGCCAGTAGTACTCTGGACGGCGAGCAGTACTTC
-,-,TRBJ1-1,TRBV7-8,CASSPHLGSPGTEAFF,TGTGCCAGCAGCCCACACTTGGGGTCCCCAGGCACTGAAGCTTTCTTT
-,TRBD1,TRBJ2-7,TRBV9,CASSAGTGTYEQYF,TGTGCCAGCAGCGCCGGGACAGGGACCTACGAGCAGTACTTC